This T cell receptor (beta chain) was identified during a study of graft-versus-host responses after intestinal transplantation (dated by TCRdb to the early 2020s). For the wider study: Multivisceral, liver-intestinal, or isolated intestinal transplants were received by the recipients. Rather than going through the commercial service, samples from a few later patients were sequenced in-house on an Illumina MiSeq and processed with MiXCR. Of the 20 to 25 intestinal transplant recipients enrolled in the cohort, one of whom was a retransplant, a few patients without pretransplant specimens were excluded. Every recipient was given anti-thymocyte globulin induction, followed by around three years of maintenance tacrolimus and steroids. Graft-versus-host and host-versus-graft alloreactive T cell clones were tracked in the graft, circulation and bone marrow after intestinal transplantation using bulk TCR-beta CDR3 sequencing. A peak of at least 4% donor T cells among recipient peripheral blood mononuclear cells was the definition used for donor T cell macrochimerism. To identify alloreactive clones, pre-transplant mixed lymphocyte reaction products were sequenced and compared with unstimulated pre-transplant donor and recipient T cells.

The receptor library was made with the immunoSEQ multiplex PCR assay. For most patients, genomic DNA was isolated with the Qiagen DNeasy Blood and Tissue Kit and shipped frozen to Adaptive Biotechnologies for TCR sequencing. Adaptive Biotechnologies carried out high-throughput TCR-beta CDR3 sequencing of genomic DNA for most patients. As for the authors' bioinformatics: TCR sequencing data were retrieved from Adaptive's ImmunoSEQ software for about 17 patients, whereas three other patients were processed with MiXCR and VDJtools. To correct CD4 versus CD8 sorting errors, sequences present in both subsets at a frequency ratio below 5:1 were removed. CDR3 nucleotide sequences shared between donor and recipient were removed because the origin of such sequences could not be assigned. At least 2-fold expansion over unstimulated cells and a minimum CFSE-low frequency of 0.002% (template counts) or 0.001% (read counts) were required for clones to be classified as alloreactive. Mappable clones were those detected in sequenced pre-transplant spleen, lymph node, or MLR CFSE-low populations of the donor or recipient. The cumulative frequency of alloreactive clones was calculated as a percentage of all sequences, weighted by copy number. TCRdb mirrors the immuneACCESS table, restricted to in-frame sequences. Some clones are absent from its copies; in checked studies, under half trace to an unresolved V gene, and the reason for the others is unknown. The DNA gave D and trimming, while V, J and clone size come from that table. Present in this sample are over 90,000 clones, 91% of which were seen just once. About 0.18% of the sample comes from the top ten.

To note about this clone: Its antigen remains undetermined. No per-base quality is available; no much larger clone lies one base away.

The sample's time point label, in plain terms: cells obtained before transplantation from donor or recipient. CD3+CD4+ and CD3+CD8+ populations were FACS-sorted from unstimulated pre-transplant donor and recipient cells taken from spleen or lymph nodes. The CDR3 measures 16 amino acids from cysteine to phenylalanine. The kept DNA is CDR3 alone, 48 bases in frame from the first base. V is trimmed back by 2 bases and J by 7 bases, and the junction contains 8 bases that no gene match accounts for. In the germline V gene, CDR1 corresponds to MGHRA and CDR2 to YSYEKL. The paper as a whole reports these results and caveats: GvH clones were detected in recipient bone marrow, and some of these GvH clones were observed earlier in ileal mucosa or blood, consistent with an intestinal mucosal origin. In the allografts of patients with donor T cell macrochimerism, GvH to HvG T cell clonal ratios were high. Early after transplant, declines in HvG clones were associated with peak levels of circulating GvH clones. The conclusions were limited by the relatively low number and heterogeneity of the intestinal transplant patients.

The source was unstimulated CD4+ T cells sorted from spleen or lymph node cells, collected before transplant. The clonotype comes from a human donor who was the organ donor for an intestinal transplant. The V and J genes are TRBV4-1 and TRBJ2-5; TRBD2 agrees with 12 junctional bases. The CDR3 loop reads CASSQTTSGGRGTQYF. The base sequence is TGCGCCAGCAGCCAAACGACTAGCGGGGGCCGGGGGACCCAGTACTTC.